This T cell receptor beta chain emerged from a study of blood T cell repertoires in COVID-19. Study overall: The samples span acute and convalescent COVID-19 from the United States, Italy and Spain.

Per the study methods: Counts of nucleated cells, estimated from reference gene primer amplification, were obtained. TCRdb's copy holds only in-frame clones and misses some; the assay was immunoSEQ multiplex PCR. The V and J calls and clone size were taken over from that table, and D and trimming were inferred from the DNA. Of about 140,000 clones listed, about 87% are singletons. Seattle participants joined during active infection and were tracked over time. This clone was seen more than once but under ten times. The sequence was collected from a human donor with COVID-19, enrolled during active disease. The donor label of this sample is uncertain. Sequencing was performed on peripheral blood.

The CDR3 bases are TGTGCCAGCAGCCCAGGGGTGAACCCTTCGGAGACCCAGTACTTC. It is translated as CASSPGVNPSETQYF. This chain links TRBV6-5 with TRBJ2-5; TRBD1 is a possible D gene (6 bases). Germline CDR1 is MNHEY and CDR2 is SVGAGI. V lost 6 bases and J 5 bases, leaving 19 bases between the germline ends. The CDR3 totals 15 residues.